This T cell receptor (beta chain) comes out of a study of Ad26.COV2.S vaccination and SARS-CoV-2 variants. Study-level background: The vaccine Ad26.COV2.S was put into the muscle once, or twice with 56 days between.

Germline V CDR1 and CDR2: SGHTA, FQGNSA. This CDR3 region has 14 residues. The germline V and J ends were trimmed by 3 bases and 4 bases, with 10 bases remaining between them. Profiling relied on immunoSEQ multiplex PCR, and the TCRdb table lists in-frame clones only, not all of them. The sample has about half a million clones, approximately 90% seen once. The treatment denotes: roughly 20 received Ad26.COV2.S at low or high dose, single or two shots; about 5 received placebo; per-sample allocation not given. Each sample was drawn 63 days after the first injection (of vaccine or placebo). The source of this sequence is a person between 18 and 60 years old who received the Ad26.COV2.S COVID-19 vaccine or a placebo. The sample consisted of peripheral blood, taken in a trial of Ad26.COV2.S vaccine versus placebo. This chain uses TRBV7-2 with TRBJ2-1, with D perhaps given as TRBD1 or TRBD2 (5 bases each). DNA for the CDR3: TGTGCCAGCAGCTTGGGGCTAGCTTACAATGAGCAGTTCTTC. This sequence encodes CASSLGLAYNEQFF.